These 20 T cell receptor beta chains share one sample of origin, sequenced in a study of blood T cell repertoires in COVID-19. The table came from immunoSEQ multiplex PCR; TCRdb's copy has only in-frame clones and leaves some out. The sample has more than 100,000 clones; more than 70% are singletons. The specimen was peripheral blood. The receptors were gathered from an older woman with acute or convalescent COVID-19.

This chain links TRBV11-3 with TRBJ2-6; TRBD2 matches 8 bases. The CDR3 runs to 15 residues. Germline V gene sequence: CDR1 SGHNT, CDR2 YENEEA. J was trimmed by 3 bases and V by 10 bases; bases with no gene match: 8. The CDR3 spells CATTGLAGGANVLTF. The CDR3 coding sequence is TGTGCCACCACAGGACTAGCAGGTGGGGCCAACGTCCTGACTTTC.

This chain links TRBV3-1 (or the pseudogene TRBV3-2) with TRBJ2-1, with 7 bases fitting TRBD2. V was pared by 4 bases and J by 0 bases, with 6 bases of the junction left unmatched. This CDR3 contains 16 residues. Germline assignment: CDR1 LGHDT and CDR2 YNNKEL (reference sequence). CDR3 nucleotide sequence: TGTGCCAGCAGCCGACTGGGAGGGAGCTCCTACAATGAGCAGTTCTTC. Translating gives CASSRLGGSSYNEQFF.

This sequence joins TRBV5-6 and TRBJ1-3, with D tentatively TRBD1 (5 bases). The CDR3 consists of 16 residues. Looked up from germline, CDR1 is SGHDT and CDR2 is YYEEEE. The germline V and J ends were trimmed by 0 bases and 2 bases, with 12 bases remaining between them. DNA of the CDR3: TGTGCCAGCAGCTTGGCGGGGGAGTGGACTGGAAACACCATATATTTT. This sequence encodes CASSLAGEWTGNTIYF.

The chain couples TRBV6-5 to TRBJ1-2, with 8 positions matching TRBD1. The germline V gene has CDR1 MNHEY and CDR2 SVGAGI. The length of the CDR3 is 14 residues. The V and J ends lost 1 base and 3 bases, in that order; junction bases with no gene match: 1. Here the CDR3 DNA reads TGTGCCAGCAGTTACTACAGGGGGGACTATGGCTACACCTTC. Translating it yields CASSYYRGDYGYTF.

The chain combines TRBV14 with TRBJ1-2, with D possibly TRBD1 on 5 matching bases. CDR1 and CDR2 (germline): SGHDN, FVKESK. The CDR3 is 15 residues long. V shed 1 base and J shed 3 bases, with 12 bases lying between them. The CDR3 sequence: CASSQVIGDHYGYTF. For the CDR3, the DNA is TGTGCCAGCAGCCAAGTAATAGGGGATCACTATGGCTACACCTTC.

This clone occurred a few times. The J gene is TRBJ1-5, the V gene TRBV5-6; D ambiguous. The ends were cut back, 4 bases at V and 1 base at J, with 12 bases in the middle. The V gene's germline CDR1 is SGHDT and CDR2 YYEEEE. The CDR3 has 15 amino acids. CDR3 nucleotide sequence: TGTGCCAGCAGCCGTTGGCAGGTGAGCAATCAGCCCCAGCATTTT. This codes for CASSRWQVSNQPQHF.

This chain links TRBV29-1 with TRBJ1-1; no clear D gene. CDR1 is SQVTM and CDR2 is ANQGSEA in the germline V gene. Trimming cost V 0 bases and J 5 bases, with 16 bases left between them. The CDR3 consists of 15 residues. The CDR3 DNA reads TGCAGCGTTGAAGACTGGACTACCCGAGGGACTGAAGCTTTCTTT. This gives the protein CSVEDWTTRGTEAFF.

This chain joins TRBV5-1 and TRBJ2-5; 9 bases match TRBD2. The length of the CDR3 is 14 residues. J lost 3 bases, V lost 4 bases, and 4 bases had no gene match. In germline, CDR1 is SGHRS, CDR2 YFSETQ. DNA for the CDR3: TGCGCCAGCAGCCCCGCTAGCGGGGAAGAGACCCAGTACTTC. This codes for CASSPASGEETQYF.

The rearrangement links TRBV19 to TRBJ2-5; no clear D. V dropped 5 bases and J dropped 2 bases, with 3 bases sitting between them. This CDR3 has 11 amino acids. Germline CDR1 LNHDA, CDR2 SQIVND (reference sequence). In DNA form, the CDR3 reads TGTGCCAGTAGTGTACAAGAGACCCAGTACTTC. Encoded protein: CASSVQETQYF.

The chain is built from TRBV4-2 and TRBJ1-2; the D is unclear. The CDR3 is made up of 14 amino acids. The V gene's germline CDR1 is LGHNA and CDR2 YNFKEQ. V was trimmed by 0 bases and J by 4 bases, leaving 9 bases between them. CDR3 DNA: TGTGCCAGCAGCCAAGATTCCGCTAGCTATGGCTACACCTTC. This codes for CASSQDSASYGYTF.

This chain links TRBV2 with TRBJ1-3; a possible D gene is TRBD1 (5 bases). Trimming pared 5 bases from V and 0 bases from J, leaving 11 bases between. The germline CDR1 and CDR2 sequences are SNHLY and FYNNEI. The CDR3 is made up of 15 amino acids. The CDR3, as DNA: TGTGCCAGCAGTATTCGACAGAGCTCTGGAAACACCATATATTTT. Protein sequence: CASSIRQSSGNTIYF. The variable domain in full, with the rest retrieved from reference TRBV2 and TRBJ1-3, is EPEVTQTPSHQVTQMGQEVILRCVPISNHLYFYWYRQILGQKVEFLVSFYNNEISEKSEIFDDQFSVERPDGSNFTLKIRSTKLEDSAMYFCASSIRQSSGNTIYFGEGSWLTVV.

The CDR3 sequence is CAISEVAGTDTQYF. The CDR3 bases are TGTGCCATCAGTGAGGTAGCGGGCACAGATACGCAGTATTTT. V and J are TRBV10-3 and TRBJ2-3; D might be TRBD2 (6 bases). V dropped 2 bases and J dropped 1 base, with 7 bases sitting between them. Germline CDR1 ENHRY, CDR2 SYGVKD. The CDR3 extends over 14 amino acids.

A few counts support this clone. V gene TRBV5-5 combines with J gene TRBJ1-5; D is undetermined. This CDR3 is built from 16 residues. The germline V and J ends were trimmed by 5 bases and 0 bases, with 15 bases remaining between them. Germline loops: CDR1 SGHKS, CDR2 YYEKEE (reference sequence). The chain's CDR3 is CASSLAPPNSNQPQHF. DNA for the CDR3: TGTGCCAGCAGTCTGGCACCACCGAATAGCAATCAGCCCCAGCATTTT.

The chain's CDR3 is CASSLRQGDALNQPQHF. The CDR3 nucleotides read TGTGCCAGCAGTTTACGACAGGGAGACGCCCTCAATCAGCCCCAGCATTTT. This chain uses TRBV27 with TRBJ1-5, with TRBD1 identical over 7 bases. The J segment lost 3 bases and the V segment lost 2 bases, leaving 10 bases of the junction unmatched. The CDR3 is made up of 17 amino acids. Germline V gene data show CDR1 as MNHEY and CDR2 as SMNVEV (reference sequence).

The chain uses TRBV19 and TRBJ1-2; 8 bases fit TRBD1. The V and J ends lost 7 bases and 5 bases, in that order; junction bases with no gene match: 9. Germline V gene sequence: CDR1 LNHDA, CDR2 SQIVND (reference sequence). The CDR3 spans 14 residues. The CDR3 DNA reads as TGTGCCAGTACCACCGGGGACAGGTCTTATGGCTACACCTTC. Protein sequence: CASTTGDRSYGYTF.

The genes are TRBV9 and TRBJ1-3; no definite D call. Trimming shortened V by 0 bases and J by 4 bases, and 17 bases separated the two germline ends. Germline lookup yields CDR1 SGDLS and CDR2 YYNGEE. The CDR3 has 17 residues. The DNA for the CDR3 is TGTGCCAGCAGCGTAGAACTCTGGGAGGACTCGGGAAACACCATATATTTT. Its translation: CASSVELWEDSGNTIYF.

J is TRBJ2-3 and V is TRBV6-6; D not certain. Trimming removed 6 bases from V and 6 bases from J, with 10 bases in between. This CDR3 has 12 residues. The germline CDR1 and CDR2 sequences are MNHNY and SVGAGI (reference sequence). As DNA, the CDR3 is TGTGCCAGCAGCCTAACCCCCGATACGCAGTATTTT. Protein product: CASSLTPDTQYF.

This chain joins TRBV5-1 and TRBJ1-1, with 9 bases fitting TRBD1. Trimming took 10 bases from V and 0 from J; bases not matched to a gene: 10. CDR3 length: 15 amino acids. Germline-derived CDR1 and CDR2 are SGHRS and YFSETQ. CDR3 in amino acids: CASRTGQGMNTEAFF. The CDR3 DNA reads TGCGCCTCCCGAACGGGACAGGGCATGAACACTGAAGCTTTCTTT.

This chain links TRBV28 with TRBJ2-1; 12 nucleotides match TRBD2. Trimming removed 10 bases from V and 7 bases from J; junction bases left unmatched: 8. Per germline, CDR1 MDHEN and CDR2 SYDVKM. This CDR3 is 14 amino acids long. The CDR3 loop is CAIHPSGRANEQFF. For the CDR3, the DNA is TGTGCCATCCATCCTAGCGGGAGGGCGAATGAGCAGTTCTTC.

The rearrangement links TRBV12-3 or TRBV12-4 to TRBJ2-1; unclear D gene. The CDR3 totals 11 residues. Trimming took 8 bases from V and 12 from J, leaving 14 bases between them. The CDR3 sequence: CASGALPGQFF. CDR3 DNA sequence: TGTGCCAGCGGAGCACTCCCCGGGCAGTTCTTC.